The clone carrying this T cell receptor beta chain was counted a few times. Its antigen remains unknown. This entry comes from a study of vaccination and CD4 T cells after COVID-19. Treatment noted: approximately 9-day PBMC culture with coronavirus spike peptide pools or control peptides (ViraFEST assay). CD4+ T lymphocytes from the unexposed donor were collected before the COVID-19 pandemic (2011-2018). Cultured CD4+ T cells had their DNA profiled by the Oncomine TCR Beta short-read assay. Investigators obtained genomic DNA by extraction from cultured CD4+ T cells. TCRdb reprocessed the PCR reads with MiXCR, giving one entry per CDR3 protein. This table holds approximately 9,000 distinct CDR3 sequences, 34% found once. The sample consisted of CD4+ T cells from blood, cultured in vitro. This sequence was found in a human donor in good health.

The CDR3 DNA reads TGTGCCAGCAGTTACAGTGGTGAGCAGTTCTTC. This translates into CASSYSGEQFF. This sequence joins TRBV6-5 and TRBJ2-1; D is unresolved. V lost 2 bases and J lost 9, with 5 bases in between. Per germline, CDR1 MNHEY and CDR2 SVGAGI. The CDR3 length is 11 residues.